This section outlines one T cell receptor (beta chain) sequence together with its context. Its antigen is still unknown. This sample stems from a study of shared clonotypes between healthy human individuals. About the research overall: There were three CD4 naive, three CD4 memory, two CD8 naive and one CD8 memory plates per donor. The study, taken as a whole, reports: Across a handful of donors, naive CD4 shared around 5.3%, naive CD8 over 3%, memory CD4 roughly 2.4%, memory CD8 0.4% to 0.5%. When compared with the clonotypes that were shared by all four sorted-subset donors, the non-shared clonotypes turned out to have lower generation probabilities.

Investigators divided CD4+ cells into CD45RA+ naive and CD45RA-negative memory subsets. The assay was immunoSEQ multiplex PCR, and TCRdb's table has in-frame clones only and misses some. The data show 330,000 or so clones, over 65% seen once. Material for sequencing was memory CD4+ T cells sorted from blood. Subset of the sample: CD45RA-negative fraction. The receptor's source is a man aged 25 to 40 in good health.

The CDR3 DNA sequence: TGTGCCAGCAGTTGGGGACAGGGGGCTATCTCTTACGAGCAGTACTTC. Protein: CASSWGQGAISYEQYF. V is TRBV27 and J is TRBJ2-7; 12 nucleotides align to TRBD1. The trim removed 4 bases at V and 4 bases at J, leaving 8 bases unmatched. Germline V gene sequence: CDR1 MNHEY, CDR2 SMNVEV (reference sequence). This CDR3 is 16 amino acids long.